The clone carrying this T cell receptor beta chain was seen repeatedly, ten times or more. The sample comes from a study of regulatory T cells in long-lasting Graves disease. Sample time point: newly diagnosed GD, antithyroid drugs for less than 3 months. The TCR library was prepared using RNA isolated from PBMCs. Investigators prepared the TCR beta libraries by applying iRepertoire HTBI primers and Arm-PCR of CDR3 regions. From the multiplex PCR reads, TCRdb called clonotypes with MiXCR, one entry per CDR3 protein. The sample records a few hundred thousand distinct CDR3 sequences, 12% being singletons. This sample was also put to use in a study of T cells in Graves' hyperthyroidism and ophthalmopathy.

The source was peripheral blood mononuclear cells (PBMCs), collected at new diagnosis, from a patient treated with antithyroid drugs. This TCR came from a woman aged 18-30 years with Graves disease.

CDR3 residues: CASSETANIGYTF. The CDR3 DNA sequence: TGTGCCAGCAGTGAGACAGCTAACATTGGCTACACCTTC. This chain joins TRBV12-3 or TRBV12-4 and TRBJ1-2; D possibly corresponds to TRBD1 (5 bases). V was shortened by 5 bases and J by 7 bases, with 14 bases between the two germline ends. The CDR3 covers 13 residues.